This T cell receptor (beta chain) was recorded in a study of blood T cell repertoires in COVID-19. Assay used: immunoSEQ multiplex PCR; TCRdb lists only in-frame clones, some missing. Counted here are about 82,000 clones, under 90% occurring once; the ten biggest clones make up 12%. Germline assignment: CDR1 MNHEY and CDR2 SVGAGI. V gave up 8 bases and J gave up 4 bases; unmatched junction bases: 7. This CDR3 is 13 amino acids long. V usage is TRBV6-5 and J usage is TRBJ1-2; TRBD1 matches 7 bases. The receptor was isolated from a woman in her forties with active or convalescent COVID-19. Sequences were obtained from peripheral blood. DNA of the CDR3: TGTGCCAGCGGGGATAGGGACAGCTATGGCTACACCTTC. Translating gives CASGDRDSYGYTF.